The table lists the clone carrying this TCR beta chain with many counts. Its antigen is unidentified. The sample originates from a study of T cell repertoires in cytomegalovirus infection. About the research overall: Well-studied HLA-B-restricted epitopes and recently identified HLA-C-restricted epitopes of CMV were both used in the study. Indications came from public TCR beta signatures; they pointed to CMV infection and to a matching HLA type. Broader study findings: Cumulative frequency (of public TCR beta family members) identified carriers of CMV plus the relevant HLA. Ex vivo, HLA-C-restricted CMV-specific TCR beta clonotypes prevailed over the rest of the response.

Each CDR3 protein is one row after TCRdb ran MiXCR on the reads. The table lists some 800,000 distinct CDR3 sequences, approximately 32% of them singletons. The CDR3 contains 13 residues. The V end was cut by 5 bases, the J end by 10 bases, with 17 bases between. CDR1 is LNHNV and CDR2 is YYDKDF in the germline V gene (reference sequence). The chain couples TRBV15 to TRBJ1-2; no reliable D call. Source: cultured CD8+ T cells from PBMCs, taken from culture after CMV antigen stimulation. The source is a human donor in good health (CMV status not recorded). Some clones in this sample may be carry-over from other donors' samples. CDR3: CATSGGPPEDYTF. The CDR3 nucleotides are TGTGCCACCAGCGGCGGGCCTCCCGAGGACTACACCTTC.